Shown below are 14 T cell receptor beta chains from a single sample sequenced in a study of beta chain features in type 1 diabetes. Study-level points and caveats: Type 1 diabetes patients had moderately but significantly shorter TCRB CDR3s in all four CD4+ subsets.

Expressed TCRB transcripts got sequenced, as all isolated RNA was reverse transcribed. Using immunoSEQ multiplex PCR, the repertoire was profiled, and TCRdb retains in-frame clones only, with some absent. The sample lists 250,000 to 300,000 clones, approximately 24% occurring once. These receptors' antigens are unknown. Sequenced input: naive CD4+ T cells from blood. The receptors originated from a woman aged 25 to 45 with type 1 diabetes.

The sample holds one count of this clone. The chain couples TRBV13 to TRBJ1-1; D might be TRBD1 (5 bases). V was shortened by 2 bases and J by 4 bases, with 11 bases between the two germline ends. The CDR3 sequence is 14 residues long. CDR1 is PRHDT, CDR2 FYEKMQ, per germline (reference sequence). The CDR3 DNA reads TGTGCCAGCAGCTTAAATAGGGGTGGCACTGAAGCTTTCTTT. Its protein product is CASSLNRGGTEAFF.

This clone was detected a few times. The V and J genes are TRBV9 and TRBJ2-1; D not resolved. CDR1 is SGDLS, CDR2 YYNGEE, per germline. This CDR3 region has 13 residues. Trimming pared 4 bases from V and 1 base from J, leaving 6 bases between. DNA for the CDR3: TGTGCCAGCAGCTTTCTATCCTACAATGAGCAGTTCTTC. Encoded protein: CASSFLSYNEQFF. Based on the CDR3 plus reference TRBV9 and TRBJ2-1, the full variable domain is DSGVTQTPKHLITATGQRVTLRCSPRSGDLSVYWYQQSLDQGLQFLIQYYNGEERAKGNILERFSAQQFPDLHSELNLSSLELGDSALYFCASSFLSYNEQFFGPGTRLTVL.

This clone was seen more than once but under ten times. This chain joins TRBV29-1 and TRBJ2-3, with 7 bases matching TRBD2. The V and J ends lost 4 bases and 8 bases, in that order; junction bases with no gene match: 9. This CDR3 comprises 13 residues. CDR1 SQVTM and CDR2 ANQGSEA come from the germline V gene. CDR3 DNA sequence: TGCAGCGTTGGGGGGAGGGCCGGAGTTACGCAGTATTTT. The encoded protein is CSVGGRAGVTQYF.

This clone turned up a few times. The genes are TRBV10-3 and TRBJ2-2; possible D gene TRBD2, 6 bases. The CDR3 extends over 14 amino acids. The V end lost 7 bases, the J end lost 2 bases, and 11 bases lay between the germline ends. Germline-derived CDR1 and CDR2 are ENHRY and SYGVKD. The CDR3 loop is CAIKAAGNTGELFF. The CDR3 coding sequence is TGTGCCATCAAGGCGGCGGGAAACACCGGGGAGCTGTTTTTT.

V is TRBV5-1 and J is TRBJ2-7; 9 bases line up with TRBD1. CDR3 size: 15 residues. Losses at the gene ends were 0 bases for V and 5 bases for J; bases not matched to a gene: 6. Germline CDR1 SGHRS, CDR2 YFSETQ. The chain's CDR3 is CASSLAPGQGHEQYF. As DNA, the CDR3 is TGCGCCAGCAGCTTGGCCCCGGGACAGGGTCACGAGCAGTACTTC.

In its sample, this clone was seen a few times. V is TRBV4-2 and J is TRBJ2-6, with D possibly being TRBD2 (6 bases). Trimming cost V 3 bases and J 3 bases, with 15 bases left between them. Germline V gene lookup returns CDR1 LGHNA and CDR2 YNFKEQ. This CDR3 contains 17 residues. The CDR3 bases are TGTGCCAGCAGCCAGAGTGTGGGGGGAAATGGGGCCAACGTCCTGACTTTC. Amino acid sequence: CASSQSVGGNGANVLTF.

The chain employs TRBV7-6 and TRBJ2-3; the D gene is possibly TRBD2 (5 bases). The CDR3 extends over 14 amino acids. V gave up 0 bases and J gave up 4 bases, with 8 bases separating them. The germline V gene encodes CDR1 SGHVS and CDR2 FNYEAQ. The CDR3 DNA sequence: TGTGCCAGCAGCTTAGCGAGGGTACCAGATACGCAGTATTTT. As protein: CASSLARVPDTQYF.

This chain connects TRBV5-4 to TRBJ2-7; a possible D gene is TRBD1 (6 bases). V lost 4 bases to trimming and J lost 1 base, with 9 bases between them. Germline loops: CDR1 SGHNT, CDR2 YYREEE (reference sequence). The CDR3 is 13 amino acids. CDR3 nucleotides: TGTGCCAGCAGCACCGGACAGTCCTACGAGCAGTACTTC. Amino acids: CASSTGQSYEQYF.

The genes are TRBV4-2 and TRBJ2-5, with TRBD1 matching over 7 bases. Germline V gives CDR1 LGHNA, CDR2 YNFKEQ. The V segment lost 4 bases and the J segment 2 bases; nucleotides outside the gene matches: 1. This CDR3 is built from 13 residues. The CDR3 region has the DNA TGTGCCAGCAGCCGGGACAGACAAGAGACCCAGTACTTC. Its protein is CASSRDRQETQYF.

This clone was detected only a few times. The chain links TRBV27 to TRBJ2-2; TRBD1 matches at 7 bases. Germline trimming cut 2 bases from V and 7 bases from J; bases unmatched to any gene: 4. CDR3 size: 14 residues. The germline gives CDR1 MNHEY, CDR2 SMNVEV (reference sequence). As DNA, the CDR3 is TGTGCCAGCAGTTTAGACAGGGCGGACGGGGAGCTGTTTTTT. It specifies CASSLDRADGELFF.

This sequence joins TRBV5-8 and TRBJ2-1; 14 bases agree with TRBD2. The ends lost 4 bases at V and 9 bases at J; junction bases unmatched: 6. This CDR3 contains 15 residues. Germline CDR1 and CDR2: SGHTS and YDEGEE. The CDR3 is CASSQGLAGAGEQFF. The CDR3 DNA reads TGTGCCAGCAGCCAGGGACTAGCGGGAGCTGGTGAGCAGTTCTTC.

The V and J genes are TRBV30 and TRBJ1-1, with D unresolved. The CDR3 length is 13 residues. Germline CDR1 GTSNPN, CDR2 SVGIG (reference sequence). Trimming cost V 3 bases and J 2 bases, with 10 bases left between them. The CDR3 nucleotides are TGTGCCTGGAGCCCTACGTCAAACACTGAAGCTTTCTTT. This encodes CAWSPTSNTEAFF.

In its sample, this clone was seen a few times. The chain is built from TRBV6-6 and TRBJ2-7, with 7 nucleotides matching TRBD2. The CDR3 totals 14 residues. Germline CDR1 reads MNHNY; CDR2 reads SVGAGI (reference sequence). The V and J ends lost 4 bases and 4 bases, in that order; junction bases with no gene match: 7. DNA of the CDR3: TGTGCCAGCAGTTTCGCGGGAGAAGGTTACGAGCAGTACTTC. It codes for CASSFAGEGYEQYF.

The J gene is TRBJ2-2, the V gene TRBV29-1, with D uncertain. This CDR3 region has 14 residues. V was cut by 2 bases and J by 0 bases, with 7 bases left in between. CDR1 and CDR2 (germline): SQVTM, ANQGSEA. CDR3 DNA sequence: TGCAGCGTTGAATCTAGATCGAACACCGGGGAGCTGTTTTTT. As protein: CSVESRSNTGELFF.